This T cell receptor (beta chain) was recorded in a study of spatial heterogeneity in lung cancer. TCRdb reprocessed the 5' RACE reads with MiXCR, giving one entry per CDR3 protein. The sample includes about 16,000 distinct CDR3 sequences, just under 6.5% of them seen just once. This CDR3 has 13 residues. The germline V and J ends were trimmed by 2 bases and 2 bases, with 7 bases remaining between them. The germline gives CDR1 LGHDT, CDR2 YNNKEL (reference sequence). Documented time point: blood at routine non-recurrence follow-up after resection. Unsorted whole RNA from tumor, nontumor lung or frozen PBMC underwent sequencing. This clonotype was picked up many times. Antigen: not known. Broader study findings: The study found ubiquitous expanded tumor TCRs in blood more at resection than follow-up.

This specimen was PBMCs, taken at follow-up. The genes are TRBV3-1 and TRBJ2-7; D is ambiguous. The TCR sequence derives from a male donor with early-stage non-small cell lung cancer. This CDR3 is CASSQRTPYEQYF. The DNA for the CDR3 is TGTGCCAGCAGCCAACGAACTCCCTACGAGCAGTACTTC.